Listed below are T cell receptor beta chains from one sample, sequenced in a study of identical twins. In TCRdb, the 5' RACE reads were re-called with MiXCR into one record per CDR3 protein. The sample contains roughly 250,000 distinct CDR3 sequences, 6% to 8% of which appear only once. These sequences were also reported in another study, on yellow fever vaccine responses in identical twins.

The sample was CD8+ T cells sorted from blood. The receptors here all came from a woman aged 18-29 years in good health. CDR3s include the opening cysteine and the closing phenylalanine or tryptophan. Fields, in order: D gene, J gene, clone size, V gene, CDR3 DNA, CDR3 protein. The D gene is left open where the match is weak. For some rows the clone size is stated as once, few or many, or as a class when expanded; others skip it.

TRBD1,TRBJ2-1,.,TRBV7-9,TGTGCCAGCATCGGGACAGAACACAATGAGCAGTTCTTC,CASIGTEHNEQFF
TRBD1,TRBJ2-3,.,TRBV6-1,TGTGCCAGCAGTACCACGGGACAGGGGTTCACAGATACGCAGTATTTT,CASSTTGQGFTDTQYF
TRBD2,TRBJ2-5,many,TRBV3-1,TGTGCCAGCAGCCAAGATTTGCGGCTAGCGGAAGAGACCCAGTACTTC,CASSQDLRLAEETQYF
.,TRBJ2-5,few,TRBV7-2,TGTGCCAGCAGCTTAGCAGGCGGGCCGGTCCAAGAGACCCAGTACTTC,CASSLAGGPVQETQYF
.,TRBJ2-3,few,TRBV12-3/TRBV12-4,TGTGCCAGCAGTTTACCCGGGATCGGCACAGATACGCAGTATTTT,CASSLPGIGTDTQYF
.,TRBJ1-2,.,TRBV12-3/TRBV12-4,TGTGCCAGCAGTTTAGGATCCGGAGAAGGGGAGGGCTATGGCTACACCTTC,CASSLGSGEGEGYGYTF
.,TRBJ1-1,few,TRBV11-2,TGTGCCAGCTCTAAGGCGGGGGGACGGGTAGGCACTGAAGCTTTCTTT,CASSKAGGRVGTEAFF
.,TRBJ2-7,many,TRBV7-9,TGTGCCAGCAGCTTACCTTTCCCCTACGAGCAGTACTTC,CASSLPFPYEQYF
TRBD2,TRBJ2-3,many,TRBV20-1,TGCAGTGCTAGAGATGGAAGCGGGAGAGTGGTCTCAGATACGCAGTATTTT,CSARDGSGRVVSDTQYF
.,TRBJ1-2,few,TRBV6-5,TGTGCCAGCAGTTACGAGGGAGGCTACACCTTC,CASSYEGGYTF
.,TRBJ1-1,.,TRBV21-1,TGTGCCAGCAGCTCTAGCCTCCAGTACACTGAAGCTTTCTTT,CASSSSLQYTEAFF
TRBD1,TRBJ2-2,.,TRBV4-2,TGTGCCAGCAGCGAGCCCCACAGGGGGCCCACCGGGGAGCTGTTTTTT,CASSEPHRGPTGELFF
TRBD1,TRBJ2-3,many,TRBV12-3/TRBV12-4,TGTGCCAGCAGTCCCGGGGACAGGGACGATGGTGATACGCAGTATTTT,CASSPGDRDDGDTQYF
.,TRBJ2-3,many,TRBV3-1,TGTGCCAGCAGCCCCGAGACCCGGCCAGATACGCAGTATTTT,CASSPETRPDTQYF
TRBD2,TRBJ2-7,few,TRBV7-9,TGTGCCAGCACCCCGACTAGCGACACCTACGAGCAGTACTTC,CASTPTSDTYEQYF
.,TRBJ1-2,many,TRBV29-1,TGCAGCGCTCCGGGGGATGGCTACACCTTC,CSAPGDGYTF
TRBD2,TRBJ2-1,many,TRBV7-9,TGTGCCAGCAGCTTACTAGCGGGGTTTAAGGAGCAGTTCTTC,CASSLLAGFKEQFF
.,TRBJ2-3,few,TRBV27,TGTGCCTCCCAAGGGGATACGCAGTATTTT,CASQGDTQYF
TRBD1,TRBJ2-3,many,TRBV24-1,TGTGCCACCAGTGATTTGGTCGGGACAGGGTCAGATACGCAGTATTTT,CATSDLVGTGSDTQYF
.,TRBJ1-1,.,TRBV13,TGTGCCAGCAGCTTAGGAGCAGGGCCTAGAGCTTTCTTT,CASSLGAGPRAFF
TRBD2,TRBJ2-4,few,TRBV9,TGTGCCAGCAGCCCGGCGGGGGGCCCTAAAAACATTCAGTACTTC,CASSPAGGPKNIQYF
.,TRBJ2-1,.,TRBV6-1,TGTGCCAGCACCTCCGCAGGGAGATTCTACAATGAGCAGTTCTTC,CASTSAGRFYNEQFF
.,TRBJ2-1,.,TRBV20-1,TGCAGTGCTAGAGATGAAGCGGGTTACTCCTACAATGAGCAGTTCTTC,CSARDEAGYSYNEQFF
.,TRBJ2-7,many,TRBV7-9,TGTGCCAGCAGCTTAGTGCTCAGGGGCCACGAGCAGTACTTC,CASSLVLRGHEQYF
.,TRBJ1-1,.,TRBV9,TGTGCCAGCAGCACCGAGGGCAGCGCGAACACTGAAGCTTTCTTT,CASSTEGSANTEAFF
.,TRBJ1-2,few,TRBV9,TGTGCCAGCAGCACCCAGGGAATTAACTATGGCTACACCTTC,CASSTQGINYGYTF
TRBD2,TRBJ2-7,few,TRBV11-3,TGTGCCAGTGCGGGGACTAGCCGTTACGAGCAGTACTTC,CASAGTSRYEQYF
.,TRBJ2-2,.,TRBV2,TGTGCCAGCGATTCGGGGTCCACCGGGGAGCTGTTTTTT,CASDSGSTGELFF
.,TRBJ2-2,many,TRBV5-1,TGCGCCAGCAGCTTTACGGTCGTTCTGAACACCGGGGAGCTGTTTTTT,CASSFTVVLNTGELFF
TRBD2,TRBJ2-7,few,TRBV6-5,TGTGCCAGCAGTTACAGACTAGCGGCCTCCTACGAGCAGTATTTC,CASSYRLAASYEQYF
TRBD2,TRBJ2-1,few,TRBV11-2,TGTGCCAGCAGCCCGGGACTAGCGGTAAGCTCCTACAATGAGCAGTTCTTC,CASSPGLAVSSYNEQFF
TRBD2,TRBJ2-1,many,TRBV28,TGTGCCAGCAGTTATCCGCTAGCGGGATATTTGAACAATGAGCAGTTCTTC,CASSYPLAGYLNNEQFF
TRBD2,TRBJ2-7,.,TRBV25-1,TGTGCCAGCAGTGGAAAGCGGGAGGGCTCCTACGAGCAGTACTTC,CASSGKREGSYEQYF
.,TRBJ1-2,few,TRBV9,TGTGCCAGCAGCGTAGTGACACATGGCTACACCTTC,CASSVVTHGYTF
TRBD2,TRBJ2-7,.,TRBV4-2,TGTGCCAGCAGCCCGGAGACTAGCGGGTATTACGAGCAGTACTTC,CASSPETSGYYEQYF
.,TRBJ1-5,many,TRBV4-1,TGCGCCAGCAGCCAAGAACGGGTGCGAAATCAGCCCCAGCATTTT,CASSQERVRNQPQHF
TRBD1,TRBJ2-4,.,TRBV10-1,TGCGCCAGCAGTGAGCGCAGGGGGCTAGCCAAAAACATTCAGTACTTC,CASSERRGLAKNIQYF
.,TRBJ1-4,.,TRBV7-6,TGTGCCAGCAGCTTAGGGGGGGGCGAAGAGAAACTGTTTTTT,CASSLGGGEEKLFF